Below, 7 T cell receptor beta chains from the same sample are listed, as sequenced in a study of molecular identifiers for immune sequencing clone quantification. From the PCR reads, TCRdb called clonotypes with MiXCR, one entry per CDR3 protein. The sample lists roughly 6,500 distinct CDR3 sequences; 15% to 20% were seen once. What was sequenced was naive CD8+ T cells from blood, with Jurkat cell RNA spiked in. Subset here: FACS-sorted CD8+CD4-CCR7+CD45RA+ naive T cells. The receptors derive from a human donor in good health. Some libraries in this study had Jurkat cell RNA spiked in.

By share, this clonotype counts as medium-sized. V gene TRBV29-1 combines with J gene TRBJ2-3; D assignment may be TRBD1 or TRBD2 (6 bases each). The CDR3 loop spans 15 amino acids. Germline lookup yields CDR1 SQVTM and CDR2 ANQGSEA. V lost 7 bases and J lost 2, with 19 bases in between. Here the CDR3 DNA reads TGCAGCGCCCCCCTCCCGGGGGCTGACACAGATACGCAGTATTTT. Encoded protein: CSAPLPGADTDTQYF.

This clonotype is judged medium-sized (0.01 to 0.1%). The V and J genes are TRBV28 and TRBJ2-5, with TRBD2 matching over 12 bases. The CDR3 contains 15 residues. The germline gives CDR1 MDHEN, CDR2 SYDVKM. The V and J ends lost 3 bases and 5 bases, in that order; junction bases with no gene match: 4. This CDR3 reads CASSFLAGGVETQYF. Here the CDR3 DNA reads TGTGCCAGCAGTTTCCTAGCGGGGGGGGTCGAGACCCAGTACTTC.

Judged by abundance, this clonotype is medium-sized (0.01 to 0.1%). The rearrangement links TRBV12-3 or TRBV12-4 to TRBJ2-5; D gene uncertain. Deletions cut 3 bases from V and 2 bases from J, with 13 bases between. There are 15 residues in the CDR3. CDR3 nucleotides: TGTGCCAGCAGTTTTGGACCGGACGGGCAAGAGACCCAGTACTTC. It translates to CASSFGPDGQETQYF.

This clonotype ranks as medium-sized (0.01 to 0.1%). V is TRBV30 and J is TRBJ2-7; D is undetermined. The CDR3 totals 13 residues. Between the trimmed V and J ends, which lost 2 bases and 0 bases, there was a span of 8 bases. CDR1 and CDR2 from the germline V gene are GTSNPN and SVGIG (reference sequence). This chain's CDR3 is CAWSPPDSYEQYF. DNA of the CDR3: TGTGCCTGGAGTCCCCCAGACTCCTACGAGCAGTACTTC.

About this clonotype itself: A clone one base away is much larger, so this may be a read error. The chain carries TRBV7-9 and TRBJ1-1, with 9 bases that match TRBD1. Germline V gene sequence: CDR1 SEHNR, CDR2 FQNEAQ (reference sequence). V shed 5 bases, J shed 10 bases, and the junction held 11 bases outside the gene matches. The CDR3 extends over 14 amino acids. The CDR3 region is CASSSRDRAGGAFF. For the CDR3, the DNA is TGTGCCAGCAGCAGCCGGGACAGGGCGGGTGGAGCTTTCTTT.

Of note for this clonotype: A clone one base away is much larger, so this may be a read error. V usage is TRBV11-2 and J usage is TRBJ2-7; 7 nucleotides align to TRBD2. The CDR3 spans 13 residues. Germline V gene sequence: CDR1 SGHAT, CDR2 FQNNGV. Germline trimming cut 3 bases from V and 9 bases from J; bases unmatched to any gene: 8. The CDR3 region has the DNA TGTGCCAGCAGCTTTGGGGGAGGGCGCGGGCAGTACTTC. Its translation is CASSFGGGRGQYF.

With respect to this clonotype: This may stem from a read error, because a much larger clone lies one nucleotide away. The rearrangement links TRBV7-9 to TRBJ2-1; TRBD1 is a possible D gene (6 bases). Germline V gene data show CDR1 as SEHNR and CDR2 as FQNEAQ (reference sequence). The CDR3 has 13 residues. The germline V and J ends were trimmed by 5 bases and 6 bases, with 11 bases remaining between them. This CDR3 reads CASSIPGVNEQFF. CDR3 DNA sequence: TGTGCCAGCAGCATTCCAGGGGTCAATGAGCAGTTCTTC.